The 26 T cell receptor beta chains below were found in one sample sequenced in a study of CD8+ T cells in alopecia areata. RNA, once extracted, was reverse transcribed into cDNA for use as the sequencing template. Measured with immunoSEQ multiplex PCR; TCRdb has only the in-frame clones, and not every one. The table has some 130,000 clones, roughly 50% seen once; the top ten hold roughly 20%. The sample here was CD8+ T cells sorted from blood, taken at week 0. The receptor source for this set is a human donor with alopecia areata.

The chain uses TRBV19 and TRBJ2-6, with D unresolved. This CDR3 spans 17 amino acids. Trimming took 5 bases from V and 4 from J, leaving 18 bases between them. Germline CDR1 is LNHDA and CDR2 is SQIVND (reference sequence). The CDR3 bases are TGTGCCAGTAGTGCAGGCTTTTCTATGGCCGGGGCCAACGTCCTGACTTTC. This gives the protein CASSAGFSMAGANVLTF.

The rearrangement joins TRBV25-1 to TRBJ2-7; 7 positions agree with TRBD2. V lost 0 bases to trimming and J lost 8 bases; unmatched junction nucleotides: 16. The length of the CDR3 is 17 residues. The germline gives CDR1 MGHDK, CDR2 SYGVNS. CDR3 in amino acids: CASSEYGSSGNIRKQYF. Here the CDR3 DNA reads TGTGCCAGCAGTGAATACGGTTCAAGCGGGAATATACGGAAGCAGTACTTC.

This clone occurred a few times. V is TRBV7-3 and J is TRBJ2-1; 9 nucleotides line up with TRBD2. This CDR3 is built from 16 residues. Germline V gene sequence: CDR1 SGHTA, CDR2 FQGTGA. Germline trimming cut 4 bases from V and 4 bases from J; bases unmatched to any gene: 8. The CDR3 coding sequence is TGTGCCAGCAGCTCAAGGACTAGCGCAAGGTACAATGAGCAGTTCTTC. Its translation: CASSSRTSARYNEQFF.

This clone was recorded once. The chain recombines TRBV7-2 with TRBJ2-7; 8 bases line up with TRBD1. V gave up 5 bases and J gave up 4 bases; unmatched junction bases: 7. The germline gives CDR1 SGHTA, CDR2 FQGNSA. The CDR3 has 14 residues. Written as DNA, the CDR3 is TGTGCCAGCAGCAAGGACAGGGCGACATACGAGCAGTACTTC. It is translated as CASSKDRATYEQYF.

This clone appeared a few times. The chain uses TRBV29-1 and TRBJ1-1; TRBD1 matches 10 bases. Unmatched junction bases numbered 6, after V lost 0 bases and J lost 5 bases. The V gene's germline CDR1 is SQVTM and CDR2 ANQGSEA. The CDR3 loop spans 15 amino acids. The CDR3 DNA reads as TGCAGCGTTGAAGATATAAGGACAGGGGGTACTGAAGCTTTCTTT. It is translated as CSVEDIRTGGTEAFF.

The rearrangement joins TRBV14 to TRBJ2-1; 10 nucleotides align to TRBD2. The CDR3 consists of 16 residues. CDR1 and CDR2 from the germline V gene are SGHDN and FVKESK. Trimming cost V 4 bases and J 5 bases; bases outside gene matches: 8. The DNA for the CDR3 is TGTGCCAGCAGCCGAAAAACTAGCGGGGATAACAATGAGCAGTTCTTC. Amino acids: CASSRKTSGDNNEQFF. Drawing the rest from reference TRBV14 and TRBJ2-1, the complete variable domain is EAGVTQFPSHSVIEKGQTVTLRCDPISGHDNLYWYRRVMGKEIKFLLHFVKESKQDESGMPNNRFLAERTGGTYSTLKVQPAELEDSGVYFCASSRKTSGDNNEQFFGPGTRLTVL.

This chain uses TRBV13 with TRBJ2-3; D is ambiguous. The CDR3 covers 12 residues. Trimming shortened V by 1 base and J by 4 bases, and 3 bases separated the two germline ends. Germline loops: CDR1 PRHDT, CDR2 FYEKMQ (reference sequence). CDR3 bases: TGTGCCAGCAGCTTAGCCCCAGATACGCAGTATTTT. Its protein is CASSLAPDTQYF.

V and J are TRBV30 and TRBJ2-5; 11 bases agree with TRBD2. Trimming took 2 bases from V and 5 from J; bases not matched to a gene: 13. Germline loops: CDR1 GTSNPN, CDR2 SVGIG (reference sequence). The CDR3 covers 17 residues. CDR3 in amino acids: CAWSWVSGGARGETQYF. CDR3 bases: TGTGCCTGGAGTTGGGTTAGCGGGGGGGCCCGTGGGGAGACCCAGTACTTC.

The chain is built from TRBV29-1 and TRBJ2-5, with a weak D call TRBD1 (6 bases). This CDR3 is built from 15 residues. The germline V gene has CDR1 SQVTM and CDR2 ANQGSEA. Trimming removed 7 bases from V and 10 bases from J, with 28 bases in between. This CDR3 is CSAISPGHAIWVQYF. For the CDR3, the DNA is TGCAGCGCAATTAGCCCGGGACATGCCATCTGGGTCCAGTACTTC.

The rearrangement links TRBV30 to TRBJ1-6; D not certain. With 0 bases removed from V and 7 bases from J, the gap between germline ends came to 7 bases. Germline CDR1 is GTSNPN and CDR2 is SVGIG (reference sequence). This CDR3 is 13 amino acids long. The CDR3 here is CAWSVRRNSPLHF. The CDR3 DNA is TGTGCCTGGAGTGTACGGAGGAATTCACCCCTCCACTTT.

The chain has TRBV27 and TRBJ2-7; 10 bases map to TRBD1. There are 14 residues in the CDR3. The germline V gene encodes CDR1 MNHEY and CDR2 SMNVEV (reference sequence). The ends lost 2 bases at V and 4 bases at J; junction bases unmatched: 2. CDR3 region: CASSLGTGVYEQYF. In nucleotides, the CDR3 is TGTGCCAGCAGTTTAGGGACAGGGGTATACGAGCAGTACTTC.

Only a few counts were recorded for this clone. At one end, the junction sequence differs from germline, possibly due to a read error. The chain employs TRBV7-7 and TRBJ2-7, with TRBD1 matching over 11 bases. The CDR3 covers 15 residues. CDR1 is SSHAT, CDR2 FNYEAQ, per germline (reference sequence). The CDR3 loop reads CASSPGQGARGEQYF. CDR3 DNA: TGTGCTAGCAGCCCTGGACAGGGGGCGCGGGGCGAGCAGTACTTC.

The DNA of the CDR3 is TGTGCCTGGAGTTTTTTGGGATCCACAGATACGCAGTATTTT. Translation gives CAWSFLGSTDTQYF. V gene TRBV30 combines with J gene TRBJ2-3; D not certain. This CDR3 comprises 14 residues. From germline, CDR1 is GTSNPN and CDR2 SVGIG (reference sequence). V was shortened by 2 bases and J by 2 bases, with 11 bases between the two germline ends.

V is TRBV30 and J is TRBJ2-5; D remains unclear. Germline V lookup: CDR1 GTSNPN, CDR2 SVGIG (reference sequence). V was pared by 3 bases and J by 3 bases, with 8 bases between. This CDR3 contains 12 residues. The CDR3 nucleotides are TGTGCCTGGAGCCTAAAAGAAGAGACCCAGTACTTC. The encoded protein is CAWSLKEETQYF.

V usage is TRBV30 and J usage is TRBJ1-2; the D gene is possibly TRBD1 (5 bases). Germline CDR1 reads GTSNPN; CDR2 reads SVGIG (reference sequence). The CDR3 covers 13 residues. Trimming pared 1 base from V and 2 bases from J, leaving 8 bases between. The chain's CDR3 is CAWSARDNYGYTF. For the CDR3, the DNA is TGTGCCTGGAGTGCCCGGGACAACTATGGCTACACCTTC.

The chain joins TRBV6-6 to TRBJ1-1; TRBD1 matches 8 bases. The CDR3 has 12 residues. V shed 7 bases, J shed 6 bases, and the junction held 4 bases outside the gene matches. Germline V gene sequence: CDR1 MNHNY, CDR2 SVGAGI (reference sequence). The CDR3 DNA reads TGTGCCAGCACCGGACAGGGCCCTGAAGCTTTCTTT. Its translation: CASTGQGPEAFF.

This sequence joins TRBV5-6 and TRBJ1-1; D not certain. Germline V gives CDR1 SGHDT, CDR2 YYEEEE. Trimming stripped 2 bases from V and 10 bases from J, with 12 bases between. The CDR3 runs 12 residues. The CDR3 loop reads CASSFGPVSAFF. CDR3 sequence (DNA): TGTGCCAGCAGCTTCGGGCCGGTCTCAGCTTTCTTT.

The chain couples TRBV9 to TRBJ2-1, with unresolved D. V dropped 3 bases and J dropped 2 bases, with 15 bases sitting between them. This CDR3 contains 16 residues. Germline V gives CDR1 SGDLS, CDR2 YYNGEE. The CDR3 DNA sequence: TGTGCCAGCAGCGCCTACTCCCATCCGCCCTACAATGAGCAGTTCTTC. As protein: CASSAYSHPPYNEQFF.

V and J are TRBV4-3 and TRBJ2-1; D might be TRBD1 (6 bases). The V end lost 4 bases, the J end lost 8 bases, and 15 bases lay between the germline ends. The CDR3 covers 14 residues. CDR1 and CDR2 from the germline V gene are LGHNA and YSLEER. The CDR3 loop is CASSRLTGLHEQFF. Here the CDR3 DNA reads TGCGCCAGCAGCCGCCTCACAGGGCTCCATGAGCAGTTCTTC.

The rearrangement links TRBV27 to TRBJ1-2; D not resolved. Deletions cut 5 bases from V and 3 bases from J, with 13 bases between. The CDR3 is made up of 14 amino acids. Germline V lookup: CDR1 MNHEY, CDR2 SMNVEV (reference sequence). This CDR3 is CASSAIGDYYGYTF. CDR3 nucleotides: TGTGCCAGCAGTGCCATTGGGGATTACTATGGCTACACCTTC.

This clone was seen more than once but under ten times. This chain uses TRBV29-1 with TRBJ1-2; no reliable D call. Trimming took 0 bases from V and 10 from J, leaving 9 bases between them. The germline CDR1 and CDR2 sequences are SQVTM and ANQGSEA. The CDR3 spans 11 residues. For the CDR3, the DNA is TGCAGCGTTGAAGAAATGGATGACTACACCTTC. It is translated as CSVEEMDDYTF.

This clone appeared once. The genes are TRBV27 and TRBJ1-2; D may be TRBD1 (5 bases). Germline loops: CDR1 MNHEY, CDR2 SMNVEV (reference sequence). Trimming pared 10 bases from V and 7 bases from J, leaving 25 bases between. This CDR3 contains 15 residues. The CDR3 spells CATFIRTGPIGGYTF. The CDR3 region has the DNA TGTGCCACCTTCATTCGGACGGGACCAATTGGTGGCTACACCTTC.

This clone was detected only a few times. V usage is TRBV29-1 and J usage is TRBJ2-7; TRBD1 matches at 8 bases. This CDR3 region has 14 residues. Germline loops: CDR1 SQVTM, CDR2 ANQGSEA. The V and J ends lost 0 bases and 4 bases, in that order; junction bases with no gene match: 5. The CDR3 spells CSVEDVDRAYEQYF. The CDR3 region has the DNA TGCAGCGTTGAAGATGTGGACAGGGCGTACGAGCAGTACTTC.

This chain connects TRBV7-8 to TRBJ1-2; D gene unclear. Trimming shortened V by 5 bases and J by 4 bases, and 20 bases separated the two germline ends. The CDR3 is 16 residues long. CDR1 and CDR2 from the germline V gene are SGHVS and FQNEAQ. The CDR3 sequence: CASSTPTTKFIYGYTF. CDR3 sequence (DNA): TGTGCCAGCAGCACCCCGACGACGAAATTCATCTATGGCTACACCTTC.

The chain employs TRBV27 and TRBJ1-1; 7 nucleotides line up with TRBD1. The V segment lost 3 bases and the J segment 5 bases; nucleotides outside the gene matches: 12. This CDR3 has 16 amino acids. Germline-derived CDR1 and CDR2 are MNHEY and SMNVEV (reference sequence). The CDR3 here is CASSFGGGRKDTEAFF. The CDR3 DNA reads as TGTGCCAGCAGTTTCGGAGGGGGCAGGAAGGATACTGAAGCTTTCTTT.

J is TRBJ1-6 and V is TRBV6-5, with no clear D. The CDR3 spans 14 residues. The germline gives CDR1 MNHEY, CDR2 SVGAGI. Trimming removed 1 base from V and 8 bases from J, with 9 bases in between. The CDR3 spells CASSYYGSHSPLHF. As DNA, the CDR3 is TGTGCCAGCAGTTACTATGGATCCCATTCACCCCTCCACTTT.